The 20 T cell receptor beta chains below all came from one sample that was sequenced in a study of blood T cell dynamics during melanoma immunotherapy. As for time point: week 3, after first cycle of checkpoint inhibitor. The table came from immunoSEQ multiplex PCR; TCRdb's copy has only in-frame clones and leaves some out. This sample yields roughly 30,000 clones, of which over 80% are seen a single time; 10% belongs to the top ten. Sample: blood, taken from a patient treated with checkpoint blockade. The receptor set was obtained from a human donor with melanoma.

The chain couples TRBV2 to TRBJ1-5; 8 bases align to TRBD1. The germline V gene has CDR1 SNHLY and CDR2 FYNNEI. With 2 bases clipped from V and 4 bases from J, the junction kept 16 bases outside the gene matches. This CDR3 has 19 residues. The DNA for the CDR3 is TGTGCCAGCAGTGAAACGGTTTCAGGGGGCGAAGTAGGTAATCAGCCCCAGCATTTT. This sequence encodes CASSETVSGGEVGNQPQHF.

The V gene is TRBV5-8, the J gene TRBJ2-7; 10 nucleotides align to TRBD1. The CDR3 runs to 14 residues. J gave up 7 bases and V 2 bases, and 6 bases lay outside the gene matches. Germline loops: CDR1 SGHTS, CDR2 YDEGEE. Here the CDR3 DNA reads TGTGCCAGCAGCTTATGGGACAGGGGCAGGGAGCAGTACTTC. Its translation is CASSLWDRGREQYF.

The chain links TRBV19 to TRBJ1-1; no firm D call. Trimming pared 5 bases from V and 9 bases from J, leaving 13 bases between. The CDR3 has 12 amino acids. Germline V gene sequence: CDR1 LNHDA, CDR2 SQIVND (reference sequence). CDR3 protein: CASSRTGDKAFF. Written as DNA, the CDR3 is TGTGCCAGTAGTCGGACGGGAGACAAAGCTTTCTTT. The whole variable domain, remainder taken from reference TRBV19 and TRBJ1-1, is DGGITQSPKYLFRKEGQNVTLSCEQNLNHDAMYWYRQDPGQGLRLIYYSQIVNDFQKGDIAEGYSVSREKKESFPLTVTSAQKNPTAFYLCASSRTGDKAFFGQGTRLTVV.

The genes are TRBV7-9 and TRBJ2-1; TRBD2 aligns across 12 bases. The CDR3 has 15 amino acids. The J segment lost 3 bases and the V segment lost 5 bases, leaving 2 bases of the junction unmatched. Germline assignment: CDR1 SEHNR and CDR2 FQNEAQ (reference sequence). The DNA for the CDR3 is TGTGCCAGCAGCGCGGGACTAGCGGGCTACAATGAGCAGTTCTTC. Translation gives CASSAGLAGYNEQFF.

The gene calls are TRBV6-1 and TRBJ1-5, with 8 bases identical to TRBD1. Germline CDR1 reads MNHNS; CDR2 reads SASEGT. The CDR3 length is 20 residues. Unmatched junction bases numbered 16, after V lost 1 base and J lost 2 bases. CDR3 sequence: CASSEEKGTGILRGNQPQHF. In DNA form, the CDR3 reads TGTGCCAGCAGTGAAGAGAAAGGGACAGGAATCCTCCGAGGCAATCAGCCCCAGCATTTT.

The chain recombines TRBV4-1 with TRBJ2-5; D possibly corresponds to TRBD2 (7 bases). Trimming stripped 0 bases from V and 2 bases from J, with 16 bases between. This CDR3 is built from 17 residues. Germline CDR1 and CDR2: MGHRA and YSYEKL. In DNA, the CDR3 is TGCGCCAGCAGCCAAGATGGCGCGGGGGCACAACAAGAGACCCAGTACTTC. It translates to CASSQDGAGAQQETQYF.

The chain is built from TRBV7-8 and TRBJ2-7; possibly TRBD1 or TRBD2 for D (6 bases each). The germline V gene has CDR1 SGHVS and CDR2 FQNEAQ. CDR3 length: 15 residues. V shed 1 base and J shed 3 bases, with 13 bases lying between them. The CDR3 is CASSLEGGNNYEQYF. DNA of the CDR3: TGTGCCAGCAGCTTAGAAGGGGGGAATAACTACGAGCAGTACTTC.

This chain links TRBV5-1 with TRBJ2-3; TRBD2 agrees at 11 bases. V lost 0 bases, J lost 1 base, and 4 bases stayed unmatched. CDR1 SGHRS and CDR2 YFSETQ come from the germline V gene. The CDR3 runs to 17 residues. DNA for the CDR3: TGCGCCAGCAGCTTGGTTGTACTAGCGGGAGGCACAGATACGCAGTATTTT. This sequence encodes CASSLVVLAGGTDTQYF. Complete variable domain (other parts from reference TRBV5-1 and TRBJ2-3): KAGVTQTPRYLIKTRGQQVTLSCSPISGHRSVSWYQQTPGQGLQFLFEYFSETQRNKGNFPGRFSGRQFSNSRSEMNVSTLELGDSALYLCASSLVVLAGGTDTQYFGPGTRLTVL.

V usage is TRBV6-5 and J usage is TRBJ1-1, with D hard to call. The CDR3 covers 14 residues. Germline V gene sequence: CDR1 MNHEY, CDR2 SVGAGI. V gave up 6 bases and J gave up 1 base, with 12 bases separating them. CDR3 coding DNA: TGTGCCAGCAGCATTTATCGAGAGAACACTGAAGCTTTCTTT. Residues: CASSIYRENTEAFF.

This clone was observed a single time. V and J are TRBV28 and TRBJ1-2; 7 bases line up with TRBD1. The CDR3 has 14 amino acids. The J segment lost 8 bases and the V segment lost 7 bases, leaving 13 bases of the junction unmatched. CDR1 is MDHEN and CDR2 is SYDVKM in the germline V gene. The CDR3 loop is CASTRNRGLGGYTF. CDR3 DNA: TGTGCCAGCACTCGAAACAGGGGATTGGGGGGCTACACCTTC.

This CDR3 reads CASRRQAERAEAFF. The DNA for the CDR3 is TGTGCCAGCAGGAGGCAGGCTGAGCGCGCTGAAGCTTTCTTT. The chain uses TRBV13 and TRBJ1-1; D remains unclear. The CDR3 is made up of 14 amino acids. Germline CDR1 reads PRHDT; CDR2 reads FYEKMQ (reference sequence). Deletions cut 6 bases from V and 6 bases from J, with 17 bases between.

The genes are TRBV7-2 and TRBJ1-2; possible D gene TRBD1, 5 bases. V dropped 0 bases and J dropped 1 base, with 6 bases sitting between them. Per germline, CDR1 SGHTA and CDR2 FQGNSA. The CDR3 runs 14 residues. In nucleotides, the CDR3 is TGTGCCAGCAGCTTAGCAGGGGTTAACTATGGCTACACCTTC. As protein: CASSLAGVNYGYTF.

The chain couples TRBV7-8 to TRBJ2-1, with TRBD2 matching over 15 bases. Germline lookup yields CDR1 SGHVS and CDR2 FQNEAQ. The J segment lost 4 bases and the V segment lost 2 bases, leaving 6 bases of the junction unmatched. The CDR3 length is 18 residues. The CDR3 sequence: CASSLWTSGGVLYNEQFF. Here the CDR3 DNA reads TGTGCCAGCAGCTTATGGACTAGCGGGGGGGTCCTATACAATGAGCAGTTCTTC.

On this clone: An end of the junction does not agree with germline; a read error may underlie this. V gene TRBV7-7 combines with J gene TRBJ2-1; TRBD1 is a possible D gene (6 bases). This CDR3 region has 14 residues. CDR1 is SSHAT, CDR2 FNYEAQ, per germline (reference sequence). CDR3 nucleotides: TGTGCTAGCAGCCTTGGACATGCAGGGGATGAGCAGTTCTTC. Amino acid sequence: CASSLGHAGDEQFF. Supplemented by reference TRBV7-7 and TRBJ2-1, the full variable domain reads GAGVSQSPRYKVTKRGQDVTLRCDPISSHATLYWYQQALGQGPEFLTYFNYEAQPDKSGLPSDRFSAERPEGSISTLTIQRTEQRDSAMYRCASSLGHAGDEQFFGPGTRLTVL.

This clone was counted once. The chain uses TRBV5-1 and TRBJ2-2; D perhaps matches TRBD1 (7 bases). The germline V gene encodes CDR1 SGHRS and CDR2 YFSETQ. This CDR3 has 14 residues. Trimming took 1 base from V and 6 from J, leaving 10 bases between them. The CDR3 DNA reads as TGCGCCAGCAGCTTGTCAGGGGGGTCCGGGGAGCTGTTTTTT. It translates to CASSLSGGSGELFF.

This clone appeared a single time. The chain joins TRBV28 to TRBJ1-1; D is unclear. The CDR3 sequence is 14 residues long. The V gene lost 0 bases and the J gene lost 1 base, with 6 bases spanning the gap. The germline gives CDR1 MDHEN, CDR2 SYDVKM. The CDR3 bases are TGTGCCAGCAGTTTATGGGGAGGGAACACTGAAGCTTTCTTT. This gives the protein CASSLWGGNTEAFF.

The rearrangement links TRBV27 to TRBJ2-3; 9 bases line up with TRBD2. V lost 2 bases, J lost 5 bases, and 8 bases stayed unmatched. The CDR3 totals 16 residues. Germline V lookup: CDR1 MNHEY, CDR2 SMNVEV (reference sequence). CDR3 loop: CASSLKAGGIGDTQYF. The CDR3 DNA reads TGTGCCAGCAGTTTAAAGGCGGGAGGGATCGGAGATACGCAGTATTTT.

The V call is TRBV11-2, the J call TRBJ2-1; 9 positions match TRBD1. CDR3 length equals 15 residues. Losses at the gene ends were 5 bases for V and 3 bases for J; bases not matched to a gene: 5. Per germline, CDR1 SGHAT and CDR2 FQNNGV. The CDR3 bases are TGTGCCAGCAGCCCGGGACAGGGACTCTACAATGAGCAGTTCTTC. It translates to CASSPGQGLYNEQFF.

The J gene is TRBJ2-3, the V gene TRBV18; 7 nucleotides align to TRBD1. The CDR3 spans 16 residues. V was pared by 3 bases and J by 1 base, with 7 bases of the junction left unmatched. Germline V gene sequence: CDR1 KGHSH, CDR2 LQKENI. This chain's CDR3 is CASSPRAGGRTDTQYF. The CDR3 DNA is TGTGCCAGCTCACCCCGAGCAGGGGGTCGCACAGATACGCAGTATTTT.

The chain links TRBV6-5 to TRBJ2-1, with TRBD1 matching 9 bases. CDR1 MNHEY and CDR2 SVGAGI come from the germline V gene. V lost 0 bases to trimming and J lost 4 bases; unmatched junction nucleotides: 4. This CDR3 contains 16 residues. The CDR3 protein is CASSYSSGQGYNEQFF. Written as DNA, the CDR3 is TGTGCCAGCAGTTACTCGTCGGGACAGGGTTACAATGAGCAGTTCTTC.